These 18 T cell receptor beta chains were sequenced from one sample in a study of PD-L1 blockade in urothelial cancer. The table came from immunoSEQ multiplex PCR; TCRdb's copy has only in-frame clones and leaves some out. Altogether under 30,000 clones are present, around 85% being singletons, with the ten largest covering about 2.1%. The sequencing here drew on PBMCs, taken around atezolizumab (anti-PD-L1) treatment. The receptors originated from a man aged 50 to 60 with urothelial cancer.

The genes are TRBV5-4 and TRBJ1-2; possibly TRBD1 for D (5 bases). CDR3 length: 13 residues. Trimming removed 4 bases at V and 3 bases at J, with 10 bases between. In germline, CDR1 is SGHNT, CDR2 YYREEE (reference sequence). CDR3 nucleotide sequence: TGTGCCAGCAGCCCCGGGGGGGACTATGGCTACACCTTC. Translating it yields CASSPGGDYGYTF. The full variable domain, its missing parts supplied by reference TRBV5-4 and TRBJ1-2, is ETGVTQSPTHLIKTRGQQVTLRCSSQSGHNTVSWYQQALGQGPQFIFQYYREEENGRGNFPPRFSGLQFPNYSSELNVNALELDDSALYLCASSPGGDYGYTFGSGTRLTVV.

This clone was counted a single time. The gene calls are TRBV5-1 and TRBJ1-2, with D perhaps TRBD1 (5 bases). The CDR3 sequence is 12 residues long. The germline CDR1 and CDR2 sequences are SGHRS and YFSETQ. The V end lost 4 bases, the J end lost 8 bases, and 12 bases lay between the germline ends. CDR3 amino acids: CASSRGSYGYTF. DNA for the CDR3: TGCGCCAGCAGCCGGGGGTCTTACGGCTACACCTTC.

A few counts support this clone. The chain uses TRBV4-1 and TRBJ2-1; 11 nucleotides align to TRBD2. The CDR3 totals 15 residues. Germline trimming cut 4 bases from V and 2 bases from J; bases unmatched to any gene: 1. The germline CDR1 and CDR2 sequences are MGHRA and YSYEKL. This CDR3 is CASSPTSGAYNEQFF. The CDR3, as DNA: TGCGCCAGCAGCCCGACTAGCGGGGCCTACAATGAGCAGTTCTTC.

The chain uses TRBV9 and TRBJ2-1; 8 bases align to TRBD1. There are 15 residues in the CDR3. Germline CDR1 is SGDLS and CDR2 is YYNGEE. Trimming removed 3 bases from V and 2 bases from J; junction bases left unmatched: 4. CDR3 coding DNA: TGTGCCAGCAGCGACGGGACAGGCCCCTACAATGAGCAGTTCTTC. Its protein is CASSDGTGPYNEQFF.

The chain links TRBV29-1 to TRBJ1-1, with 9 bases aligning to TRBD1. The CDR3 spans 15 residues. The trim removed 7 bases at V and 3 bases at J, leaving 12 bases unmatched. The germline V gene encodes CDR1 SQVTM and CDR2 ANQGSEA. CDR3 loop: CSAGGDRVKDTEAFF. The CDR3 DNA is TGCAGCGCTGGTGGGGACAGGGTAAAGGACACTGAAGCTTTCTTT.

The chain employs TRBV6-1 and TRBJ2-3; 10 bases match TRBD1. Germline loops: CDR1 MNHNS, CDR2 SASEGT. The V and J ends lost 6 bases and 3 bases, in that order; junction bases with no gene match: 0. CDR3 length: 13 amino acids. In nucleotides, the CDR3 is TGTGCCAGCAGGGACAGGGGGACAGATACGCAGTATTTT. This codes for CASRDRGTDTQYF.

V is TRBV27 and J is TRBJ2-7, with 7 nucleotides matching TRBD2. The CDR3 runs to 13 residues. V lost 6 bases, J lost 2 bases, and 4 bases stayed unmatched. CDR1 is MNHEY, CDR2 SMNVEV, per germline (reference sequence). CDR3 nucleotide sequence: TGTGCCAGCAGGGGGACTACCACCTACGAGCAGTACTTC. Protein: CASRGTTTYEQYF.

V usage is TRBV4-1 and J usage is TRBJ1-4, with 10 bases identical to TRBD1. Trimming took 2 bases from V and 6 from J; bases not matched to a gene: 6. Germline-derived CDR1 and CDR2 are MGHRA and YSYEKL. There are 16 residues in the CDR3. The CDR3 region has the DNA TGCGCCAGCAGCCAATTCCCCGGGACAGGGGATGAAAAACTGTTTTTT. It yields the protein CASSQFPGTGDEKLFF.

The chain joins TRBV5-4 to TRBJ2-1; weak D call: TRBD2 (6 bases). V lost 3 bases and J lost 1, with 20 bases in between. CDR3 size: 18 residues. The V gene's germline CDR1 is SGHNT and CDR2 YYREEE (reference sequence). The CDR3 DNA follows: TGTGCCAGCAGCTCTAACCCGTCGGGGAGGAGGTCCTACAATGAGCAGTTCTTC. This gives the protein CASSSNPSGRRSYNEQFF.

The V and J genes are TRBV10-1 and TRBJ1-6; 7 bases are shared with TRBD1. There are 13 residues in the CDR3. After removal of 6 bases from V and 7 bases from J, the junction contained 3 bases not matched to a gene. Germline-derived CDR1 and CDR2 are WNHNN and SYGVQD (reference sequence). CDR3 nucleotide sequence: TGCGCCAGCAGCAGGGACAGAAATTCACCCCTCCACTTT. Encoded protein: CASSRDRNSPLHF.

The chain links TRBV5-1 to TRBJ1-3; 7 bases agree with TRBD1. The germline CDR1 and CDR2 sequences are SGHRS and YFSETQ. With V trimmed by 4 bases and J by 1 base, 8 bases remained unmatched. The CDR3 is made up of 16 amino acids. The CDR3 coding sequence is TGCGCCAGCAGCACGTATACAGGGGATTCTGGAAACACCATATATTTT. Translating it yields CASSTYTGDSGNTIYF.

This clone was picked up one time. The rearrangement joins TRBV9 to TRBJ2-6, with D perhaps TRBD1 (6 bases). The germline CDR1 and CDR2 sequences are SGDLS and YYNGEE. V was clipped by 3 bases and J by 2 bases, with 18 bases between them. The CDR3 extends over 18 amino acids. CDR3 protein: CASSGLGRGFPGANVLTF. For the CDR3, the DNA is TGTGCCAGCAGCGGTCTGGGCAGGGGTTTTCCTGGGGCCAACGTCCTGACTTTC.

The chain combines TRBV7-9 with TRBJ2-2; maybe TRBD1 (6 bases). The CDR3 runs 15 residues. Germline V CDR1 and CDR2: SEHNR, FQNEAQ (reference sequence). Trimming cost V 5 bases and J 4 bases, with 14 bases left between them. CDR3 amino acids: CASSPRTAITGELFF. The CDR3 region has the DNA TGTGCCAGCAGCCCCAGGACAGCTATCACCGGGGAGCTGTTTTTT.

CDR3 amino acids: CASSFGLAGAREQFF. The CDR3 region has the DNA TGCGCCAGCAGCTTTGGGCTAGCGGGGGCCCGTGAGCAGTTCTTC. The rearrangement links TRBV5-1 to TRBJ2-1; 10 positions match TRBD2. After removal of 2 bases from V and 9 bases from J, the junction contained 8 bases not matched to a gene. The CDR3 length is 15 residues. CDR1 and CDR2 (germline): SGHRS, YFSETQ.

The chain employs TRBV2 and TRBJ2-5; 7 bases agree with TRBD2. Germline V gives CDR1 SNHLY, CDR2 FYNNEI. The CDR3 has 15 amino acids. J gave up 3 bases and V 6 bases, and 10 bases lay outside the gene matches. The CDR3 DNA is TGTGCCAGCAGCCAACCTAGCGGTGGGGAAGAGACCCAGTACTTC. Its translation: CASSQPSGGEETQYF.

This clone was picked up a small number of times. This sequence joins TRBV19 and TRBJ1-2; weak D call: TRBD1 (6 bases). CDR1 and CDR2 (germline): LNHDA, SQIVND (reference sequence). The V end lost 7 bases, the J end lost 2 bases, and 14 bases lay between the germline ends. This CDR3 is built from 14 residues. CDR3 amino acids: CASIIGTGNYGYTF. The CDR3 DNA is TGTGCCAGTATCATAGGTACAGGGAACTATGGCTACACCTTC.

This clone was observed once. CDR3 region: CATSRDRESYYGYTF. In DNA, the CDR3 is TGTGCCACCAGCAGAGACAGGGAATCCTACTATGGCTACACCTTC. The genes are TRBV15 and TRBJ1-2, with a possible D match to TRBD1 (5 bases). Trimming took 0 bases from V and 3 from J, leaving 11 bases between them. The germline CDR1 and CDR2 sequences are LNHNV and YYDKDF (reference sequence). The length of the CDR3 is 15 residues.

The rearrangement links TRBV7-8 to TRBJ1-1; D is unresolved. There are 15 residues in the CDR3. V lost 3 bases, J lost 0 bases, and 11 bases lay in between. Germline assignment: CDR1 SGHVS and CDR2 FQNEAQ. The CDR3 nucleotides read TGTGCCAGCAGCTTTGGGGAGGTCATGAACACTGAAGCTTTCTTT. As protein: CASSFGEVMNTEAFF.